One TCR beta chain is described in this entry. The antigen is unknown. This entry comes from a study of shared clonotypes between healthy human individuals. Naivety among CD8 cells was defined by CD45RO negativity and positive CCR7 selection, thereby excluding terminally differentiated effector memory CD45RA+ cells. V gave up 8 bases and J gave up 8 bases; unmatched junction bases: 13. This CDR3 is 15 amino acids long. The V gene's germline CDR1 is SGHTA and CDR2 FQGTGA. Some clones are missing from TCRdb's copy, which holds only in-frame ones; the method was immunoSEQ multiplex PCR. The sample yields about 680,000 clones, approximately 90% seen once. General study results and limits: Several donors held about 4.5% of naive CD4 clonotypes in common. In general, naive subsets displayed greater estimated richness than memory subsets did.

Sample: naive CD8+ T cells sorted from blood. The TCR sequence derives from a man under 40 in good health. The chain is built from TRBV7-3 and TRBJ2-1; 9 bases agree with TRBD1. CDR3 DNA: TGTGCCAGCTCGACTTATCCGGGACAGGGTTATGAGCAGTTCTTC. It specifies CASSTYPGQGYEQFF. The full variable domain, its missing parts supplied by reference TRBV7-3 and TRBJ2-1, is GAGVSQTPSNKVTEKGKYVELRCDPISGHTALYWYRQSLGQGPEFLIYFQGTGAADDSGLPNDRFFAVRPEGSVSTLKIQRTERGDSAVYLCASSTYPGQGYEQFFGPGTRLTVL.